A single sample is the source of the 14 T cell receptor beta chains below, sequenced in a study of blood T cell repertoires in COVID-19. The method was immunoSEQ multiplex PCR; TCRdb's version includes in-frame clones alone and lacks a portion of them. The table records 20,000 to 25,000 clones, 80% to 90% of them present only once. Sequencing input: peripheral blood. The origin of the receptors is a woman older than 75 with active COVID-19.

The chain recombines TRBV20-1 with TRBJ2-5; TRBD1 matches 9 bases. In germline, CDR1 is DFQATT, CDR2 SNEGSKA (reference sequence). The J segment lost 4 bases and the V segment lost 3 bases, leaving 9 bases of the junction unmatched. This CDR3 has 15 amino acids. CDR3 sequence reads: CSASLSGQGLETQYF. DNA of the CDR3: TGCAGTGCTAGTCTAAGCGGACAGGGGTTAGAGACCCAGTACTTC.

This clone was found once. CDR3: CASSLSGQGGRSYTF. CDR3 DNA: TGTGCCAGCAGTTTATCGGGACAGGGGGGGAGGAGCTACACCTTC. The chain employs TRBV28 and TRBJ1-2, with 11 bases lining up with TRBD1. J gave up 9 bases and V 1 base, and 7 bases lay outside the gene matches. There are 15 residues in the CDR3. Germline V lookup: CDR1 MDHEN, CDR2 SYDVKM.

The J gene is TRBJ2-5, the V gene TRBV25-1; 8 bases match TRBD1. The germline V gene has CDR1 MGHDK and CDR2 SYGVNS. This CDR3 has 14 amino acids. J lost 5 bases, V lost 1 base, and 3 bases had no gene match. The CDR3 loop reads CASSESGGRETQYF. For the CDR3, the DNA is TGTGCCAGCAGTGAATCAGGGGGCAGGGAGACCCAGTACTTC. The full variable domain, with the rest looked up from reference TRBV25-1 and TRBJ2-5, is EADIYQTPRYLVIGTGKKITLECSQTMGHDKMYWYQQDPGMELHLIHYSYGVNSTEKGDLSSESTVSRIRTEHFPLTLESARPSHTSQYLCASSESGGRETQYFGPGTRLLVL.

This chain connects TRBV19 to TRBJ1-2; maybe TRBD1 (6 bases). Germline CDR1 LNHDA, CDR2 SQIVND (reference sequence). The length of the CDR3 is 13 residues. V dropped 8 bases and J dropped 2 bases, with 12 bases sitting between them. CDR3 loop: CASEYRDNYGYTF. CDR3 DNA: TGTGCCAGTGAATACAGGGACAACTATGGCTACACCTTC.

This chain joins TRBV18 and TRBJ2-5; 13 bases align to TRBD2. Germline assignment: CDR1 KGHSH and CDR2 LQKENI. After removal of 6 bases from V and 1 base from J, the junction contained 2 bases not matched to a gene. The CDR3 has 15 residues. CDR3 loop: CASSRLAGGQETQYF. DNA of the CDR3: TGTGCCAGCTCCAGACTAGCGGGGGGCCAAGAGACCCAGTACTTC.

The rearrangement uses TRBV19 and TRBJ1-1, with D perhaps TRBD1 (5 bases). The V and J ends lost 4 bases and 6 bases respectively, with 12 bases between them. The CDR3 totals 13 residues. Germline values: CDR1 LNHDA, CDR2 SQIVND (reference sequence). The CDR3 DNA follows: TGTGCCAGTAGTACGGTACGGGGGTCTGAAGCTTTCTTT. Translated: CASSTVRGSEAFF.

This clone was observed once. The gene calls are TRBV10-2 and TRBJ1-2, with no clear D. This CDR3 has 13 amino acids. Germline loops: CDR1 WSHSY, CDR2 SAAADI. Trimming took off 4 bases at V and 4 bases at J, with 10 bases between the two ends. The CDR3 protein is CASSVVLGYGYTF. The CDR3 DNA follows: TGCGCCAGCAGTGTTGTCCTCGGCTATGGCTACACCTTC.

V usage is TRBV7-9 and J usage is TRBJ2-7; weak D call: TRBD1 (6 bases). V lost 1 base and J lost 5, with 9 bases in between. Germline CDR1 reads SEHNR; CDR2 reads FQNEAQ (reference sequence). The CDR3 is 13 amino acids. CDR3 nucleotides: TGTGCCAGCAGCTTAGGCCAGGGGAACGAGCAGTACTTC. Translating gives CASSLGQGNEQYF. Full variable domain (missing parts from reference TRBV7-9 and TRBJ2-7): DTGVSQNPRHKITKRGQNVTFRCDPISEHNRLYWYRQTLGQGPEFLTYFQNEAQLEKSRLLSDRFSAERPKGSFSTLEIQRTEQGDSAMYLCASSLGQGNEQYFGPGTRLTVT.

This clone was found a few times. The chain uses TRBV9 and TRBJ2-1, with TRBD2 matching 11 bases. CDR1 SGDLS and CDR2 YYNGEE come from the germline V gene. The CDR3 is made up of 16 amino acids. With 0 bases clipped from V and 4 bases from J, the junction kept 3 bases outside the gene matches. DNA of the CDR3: TGTGCCAGCAGCGTAGGACTAGCGGGGACATACAATGAGCAGTTCTTC. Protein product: CASSVGLAGTYNEQFF.

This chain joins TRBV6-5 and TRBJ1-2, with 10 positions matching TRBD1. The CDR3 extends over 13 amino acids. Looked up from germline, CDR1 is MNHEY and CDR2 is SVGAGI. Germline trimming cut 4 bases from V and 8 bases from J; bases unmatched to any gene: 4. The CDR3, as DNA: TGTGCCAGCAGTTCGACAGGGGGCAGCGGCTACACCTTC. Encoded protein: CASSSTGGSGYTF.

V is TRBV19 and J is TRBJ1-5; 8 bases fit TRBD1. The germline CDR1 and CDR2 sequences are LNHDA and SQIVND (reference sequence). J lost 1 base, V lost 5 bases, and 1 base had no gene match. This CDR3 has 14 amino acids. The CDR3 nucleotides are TGTGCCAGTAGTCACAGGGGGAGCAATCAGCCCCAGCATTTT. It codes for CASSHRGSNQPQHF.

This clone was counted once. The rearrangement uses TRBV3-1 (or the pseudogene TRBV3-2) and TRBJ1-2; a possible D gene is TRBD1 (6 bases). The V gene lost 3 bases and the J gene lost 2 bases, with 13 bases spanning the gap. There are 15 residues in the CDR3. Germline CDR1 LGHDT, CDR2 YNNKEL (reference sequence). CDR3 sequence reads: CASSHRRGGNYGYTF. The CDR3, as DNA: TGTGCCAGCAGCCACCGCAGGGGCGGGAACTATGGCTACACCTTC.

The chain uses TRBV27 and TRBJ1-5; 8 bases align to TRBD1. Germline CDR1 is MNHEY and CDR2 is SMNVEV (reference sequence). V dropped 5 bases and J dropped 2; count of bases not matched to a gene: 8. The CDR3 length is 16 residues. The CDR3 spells CASSPRGQGGNQPQHF. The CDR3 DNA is TGTGCCAGCAGTCCCAGGGGGCAGGGTGGCAATCAGCCCCAGCATTTT.

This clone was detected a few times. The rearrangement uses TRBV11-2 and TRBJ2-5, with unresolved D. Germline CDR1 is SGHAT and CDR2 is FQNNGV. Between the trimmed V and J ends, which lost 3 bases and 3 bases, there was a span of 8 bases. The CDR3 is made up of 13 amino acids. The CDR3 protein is CASSFSEKETQYF. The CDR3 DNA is TGTGCCAGCAGCTTTTCAGAAAAAGAGACCCAGTACTTC.